The source of this T cell receptor beta chain is a study of T cells in Graves' hyperthyroidism and ophthalmopathy. Study-wide points: The majority of expanded thyroid clonotypes above 0.001 also appeared in blood.

The CDR3 is made up of 14 amino acids. Germline V CDR1 and CDR2: MNHNS, SASEGT. Unmatched junction bases numbered 7, after V lost 6 bases and J lost 5 bases. This clonotype was detected ten times or more. Its matching antigen is unknown. From RNA transcripts, TCR beta CDR3 regions were amplified. Initially, a first-round RT-PCR of the TCR CDR3 employed the HTBI primer set. Using its own MiXCR run on the multiplex PCR reads, TCRdb lists one record per CDR3 protein. The data contain about 250,000 distinct CDR3 sequences, roughly 22% of them singletons. The genes are TRBV6-1 and TRBJ2-7; 10 bases map to TRBD2. Material for sequencing was blood. The TCR comes from a woman between 35 and 50 years old with Graves' ophthalmopathy. The CDR3 DNA sequence: TGTGCCAGCAGGGCTACTAGCGGGGTAGACGAGCAGTACTTC. Protein product: CASRATSGVDEQYF.